One and the same sample provided the 25 T cell receptor beta chains below, sequenced in a study of T-cell reconstitution after alpha-beta-depleted transplantation in children. The TCRbeta library incorporated unique molecular identifiers. From the PCR reads, TCRdb called clonotypes with MiXCR, one entry per CDR3 protein. Here the sample spans 500,000 to 650,000 distinct CDR3 sequences, 10% to 15% being singletons. Source: PBMCs, mostly from graft donor cells, taken 360 days after TCRalphabeta/CD19-depleted stem cell transplant. The receptors here all came from a male patient younger than 18 who had a stem cell transplant for acute myeloid leukemia, so the T cells may come from the graft donor.

This clonotype was detected a few times. The chain couples TRBV20-1 to TRBJ1-4, with 8 bases identical to TRBD1. The CDR3 length is 16 residues. CDR1 is DFQATT, CDR2 SNEGSKA, per germline (reference sequence). The junction had 7 bases not matched to a gene; V was cut back by 4 bases and J by 0 bases. As DNA, the CDR3 is TGCAGTGCTACCGGGGACAGGCCCGCAACTAATGAAAAACTGTTTTTT. It codes for CSATGDRPATNEKLFF.

This chain connects TRBV15 to TRBJ2-7; TRBD1 matches 7 bases. CDR1 is LNHNV, CDR2 YYDKDF, per germline (reference sequence). V lost 1 base, J lost 0 bases, and 15 bases stayed unmatched. The CDR3 has 19 residues. DNA for the CDR3: TGTGCCACCAGCAGAGCGGGCCATCCGGGAAGGGACAGCTCCTACGAGCAGTACTTC. It specifies CATSRAGHPGRDSSYEQYF.

The chain is built from TRBV24-1 and TRBJ1-4; D gene uncertain. V was shortened by 2 bases and J by 3 bases, with 12 bases between the two germline ends. The CDR3 is 16 amino acids. Germline V gene lookup returns CDR1 KGHDR and CDR2 SFDVKD. CDR3 in amino acids: CATSDSQDGSNEKLFF. The CDR3 region has the DNA TGTGCCACCAGTGATTCCCAGGACGGATCTAATGAAAAACTGTTTTTT.

The rearrangement links TRBV7-2 to TRBJ2-3; D might be TRBD1 (6 bases). Germline V gene data show CDR1 as SGHTA and CDR2 as FQGNSA. The CDR3 is 16 amino acids. Trimming pared 5 bases from V and 7 bases from J, leaving 22 bases between. As DNA, the CDR3 is TGTGCCAGCAGCCAACCCAGGGGCGCCGAATTTTATACGCAGTATTTT. Protein product: CASSQPRGAEFYTQYF.

V and J are TRBV20-1 and TRBJ2-2, with TRBD1 identical over 8 bases. V dropped 4 bases and J dropped 5; count of bases not matched to a gene: 9. The CDR3 has 15 amino acids. Germline assignment: CDR1 DFQATT and CDR2 SNEGSKA (reference sequence). CDR3 region: CSATGGWTGTGELFF. DNA for the CDR3: TGCAGTGCTACAGGGGGCTGGACAGGGACCGGGGAGCTGTTTTTT.

The J gene is TRBJ2-3, the V gene TRBV28; D may be TRBD2 (5 bases). CDR3 length: 13 amino acids. CDR1 MDHEN and CDR2 SYDVKM come from the germline V gene. The V end lost 6 bases, the J end lost 4 bases, and 11 bases lay between the germline ends. As DNA, the CDR3 is TGTGCCAGCAGGCCAACTAGTCCAGATACGCAGTATTTT. Its protein is CASRPTSPDTQYF. The variable domain in full, with the rest retrieved from reference TRBV28 and TRBJ2-3, is DVKVTQSSRYLVKRTGEKVFLECVQDMDHENMFWYRQDPGLGLRLIYFSYDVKMKEKGDIPEGYSVSREKKERFSLILESASTNQTSMYLCASRPTSPDTQYFGPGTRLTVL.

This clonotype was counted many times. The chain is built from TRBV4-2 and TRBJ2-1, with 7 positions matching TRBD2. Germline trimming cut 4 bases from V and 12 bases from J; bases unmatched to any gene: 15. Per germline, CDR1 LGHNA and CDR2 YNFKEQ. The length of the CDR3 is 15 residues. The CDR3 nucleotides read TGTGCCAGCAGCCCATTGGGGACTACAATTGGGATGCAGTTCTTC. Protein: CASSPLGTTIGMQFF.

This clonotype was counted ten times or more. The chain carries TRBV20-1 and TRBJ2-2, with D perhaps being TRBD1 or TRBD2 (5 bases each). The CDR3 has 15 amino acids. Deletions cut 7 bases from V and 2 bases from J, with 17 bases between. Germline CDR1 reads DFQATT; CDR2 reads SNEGSKA (reference sequence). The DNA for the CDR3 is TGCAGTGAAGAGGGGTGCAGAGCTAACACCGGGGAGCTGTTTTTT. Translating it yields CSEEGCRANTGELFF.

This chain connects TRBV6-2 or TRBV6-3 to TRBJ2-7; D is unresolved. The CDR3 has 12 residues. CDR1 and CDR2 (germline): MNHEY, SVGEGT. V gave up 2 bases and J gave up 4 bases, with 6 bases separating them. The CDR3 nucleotides are TGTGCCAGCAGTTACATGCAGTACGAGCAGTACTTC. Protein: CASSYMQYEQYF.

This clonotype came up a few times. This chain links TRBV29-1 with TRBJ1-2; D remains ambiguous. The CDR3 consists of 12 residues. Germline V gene data show CDR1 as SQVTM and CDR2 as ANQGSEA. Trimming cost V 7 bases and J 1 base, with 10 bases left between them. DNA for the CDR3: TGCAGCGGTACGGTGATTAACTATGGCTACACCTTC. Its protein is CSGTVINYGYTF.

This sequence joins TRBV27 and TRBJ2-5; 7 bases agree with TRBD1. The CDR3 is 14 residues long. Germline CDR1 reads MNHEY; CDR2 reads SMNVEV (reference sequence). V was pared by 3 bases and J by 3 bases, with 4 bases of the junction left unmatched. The CDR3 here is CASSFQGVKETQYF. The CDR3 region has the DNA TGTGCCAGCAGTTTTCAGGGGGTGAAAGAGACCCAGTACTTC.

The V call is TRBV11-1, the J call TRBJ1-6; 7 bases match TRBD1. CDR1 SGHAT and CDR2 FQDESV come from the germline V gene (reference sequence). V trimming: 0 bases; J trimming: 10 bases; junction bases outside the gene matches: 12. The CDR3 consists of 17 residues. CDR3 sequence (DNA): TGTGCCAGCAGCTTAGCGGTTTCTGGACAGGTGGCGTCACCCCTCCACTTT. Encoded protein: CASSLAVSGQVASPLHF. Full variable domain (rest looked up from reference TRBV11-1 and TRBJ1-6): EAEVAQSPRYKITEKSQAVAFWCDPISGHATLYWYRQILGQGPELLVQFQDESVVDDSQLPKDRFSAERLKGVDSTLKIQPAELGDSAMYLCASSLAVSGQVASPLHFGNGTRLTVT.

This clonotype was counted between two and nine times. The chain couples TRBV12-3 or TRBV12-4 to TRBJ2-4; maybe TRBD2 (5 bases). V gave up 3 bases and J gave up 0 bases, with 21 bases separating them. The CDR3 has 19 residues. CDR3 in DNA: TGTGCCAGCAGTTTTAGGAGGTGGAGCCCCGATCTAGCCAAAAACATTCAGTACTTC. Translation: CASSFRRWSPDLAKNIQYF.

This clonotype has just a few counts. This chain joins TRBV12-3 or TRBV12-4 and TRBJ2-7; the D is unclear. This CDR3 is built from 13 residues. Trimming took off 3 bases at V and 3 bases at J, with 9 bases between the two ends. DNA for the CDR3: TGTGCCAGCAGTTTCGAGGACGGCTACGAGCAGTACTTC. Translated: CASSFEDGYEQYF.

Ten or more counts support this clonotype. The chain links TRBV30 to TRBJ2-1; a weak D match, TRBD2 (5 bases). V was cut by 5 bases and J by 0 bases, with 11 bases left in between. There are 14 residues in the CDR3. In germline, CDR1 is GTSNPN, CDR2 SVGIG (reference sequence). The DNA of the CDR3 is TGTGCCTGGGGACTCGTAATCTCCTACAATGAGCAGTTCTTC. Amino acids: CAWGLVISYNEQFF.

This rearrangement joins TRBV25-1 to TRBJ2-3, with D possibly matching TRBD2 (6 bases). V was shortened by 7 bases and J by 2 bases, with 16 bases between the two germline ends. This CDR3 is 15 amino acids long. The germline CDR1 and CDR2 sequences are MGHDK and SYGVNS. CDR3 region: CASTPKTRDTDTQYF. The CDR3 coding sequence is TGTGCCAGCACCCCGAAGACTAGAGACACAGATACGCAGTATTTT.

This clonotype came up a few times. The chain recombines TRBV9 with TRBJ2-5; 13 positions match TRBD2. Trimming at V came to 2 bases and at J to 6 bases, leaving 7 bases not matched to a gene. The V gene's germline CDR1 is SGDLS and CDR2 YYNGEE. CDR3 length: 16 amino acids. The CDR3 here is CASSVGLAGERKTQYF. In DNA, the CDR3 is TGTGCCAGCAGCGTTGGACTAGCGGGAGAAAGGAAGACCCAGTACTTC.

In this sample, this clonotype turned up a few times. The V call is TRBV6-2 or TRBV6-3, the J call TRBJ1-1, with a tentative D call TRBD1 (6 bases). The V and J ends lost 5 bases and 10 bases respectively, with 14 bases between them. The CDR3 is made up of 12 amino acids. Germline V gene lookup returns CDR1 MNHEY and CDR2 SVGEGT. The CDR3 loop is CASSVTGTRAFF. The CDR3 DNA follows: TGTGCCAGCAGTGTCACCGGGACAAGAGCTTTCTTT.

This clonotype was detected many times. CDR3 in DNA: TGTGCCAGCAGCTTAAGGGACTACTATACCGGGGAGCTGTTTTTT. Translating gives CASSLRDYYTGELFF. This chain links TRBV7-9 with TRBJ2-2; 7 bases are shared with TRBD2. CDR3 length equals 15 residues. Trimming removed 2 bases from V and 5 bases from J; junction bases left unmatched: 5. Germline V lookup: CDR1 SEHNR, CDR2 FQNEAQ (reference sequence).

This clonotype showed up just a few times. The chain couples TRBV5-6 to TRBJ2-1, with 9 bases matching TRBD2. Germline V gives CDR1 SGHDT, CDR2 YYEEEE. The V gene end was trimmed by 0 bases and the J gene end by 4 bases; junction bases not matched to a gene: 8. The CDR3 consists of 17 residues. The DNA of the CDR3 is TGTGCCAGCAGCTTGGATTCGGGACTAGCCTTTTACAATGAGCAGTTCTTC. As protein: CASSLDSGLAFYNEQFF.

This clonotype was recorded at least ten times. The chain couples TRBV29-1 to TRBJ2-1; 9 bases agree with TRBD2. Germline loops: CDR1 SQVTM, CDR2 ANQGSEA. The length of the CDR3 is 13 residues. V shed 6 bases and J 7 bases; nucleotides not matched to a gene: 7. CDR3: CSVAPGLANEQFF. The DNA for the CDR3 is TGCAGCGTGGCCCCCGGACTAGCGAATGAGCAGTTCTTC.

This clonotype was detected only a few times. The genes are TRBV15 and TRBJ2-3; TRBD1 matches at 9 bases. Trimming at V came to 4 bases and at J to 1 base, leaving 12 bases not matched to a gene. The CDR3 runs to 18 residues. Germline V gene sequence: CDR1 LNHNV, CDR2 YYDKDF (reference sequence). CDR3 DNA: TGTGCCACCAGCAACGGGCACAGGGGGCCCATTGGCACAGATACGCAGTATTTT. It yields the protein CATSNGHRGPIGTDTQYF. Filled out from reference TRBV15 and TRBJ2-3, the complete variable domain reads DAMVIQNPRYQVTQFGKPVTLSCSQTLNHNVMYWYQQKSSQAPKLLFHYYDKDFNNEADTPDNFQSRRPNTSFCFLDIRSPGLGDTAMYLCATSNGHRGPIGTDTQYFGPGTRLTVL.

The chain links TRBV29-1 to TRBJ1-1; D not certain. Trimming shortened V by 1 base and J by 3 bases, and 12 bases separated the two germline ends. The CDR3 runs 14 residues. From germline, CDR1 is SQVTM and CDR2 ANQGSEA. CDR3 DNA: TGCAGCGTTGAAGTACAGCCGTGGGACACTGAAGCTTTCTTT. Residues: CSVEVQPWDTEAFF.

This clonotype was counted only a few times. DNA of the CDR3: TGTGCCAGCAGCCTCCCCACAGGCAGGAACACTGAAGCTTTCTTT. Translation: CASSLPTGRNTEAFF. This chain joins TRBV28 and TRBJ1-1; tentative D call: TRBD1 (5 bases). Trimming left V 6 bases short and J 1 base short, with 15 bases between. The CDR3 runs to 15 residues. The germline gives CDR1 MDHEN, CDR2 SYDVKM.

There are many counts of this clonotype. The chain carries TRBV28 and TRBJ2-7, with 9 bases aligning to TRBD1. The V and J ends lost 5 bases and 7 bases, in that order; junction bases with no gene match: 18. The CDR3 covers 17 residues. CDR1 is MDHEN and CDR2 is SYDVKM in the germline V gene. The CDR3 nucleotides read TGTGCCAGCAGTCCTTGGGGCGACAGGGGGGTAGATAGGGAGCAGTACTTC. Translation gives CASSPWGDRGVDREQYF.